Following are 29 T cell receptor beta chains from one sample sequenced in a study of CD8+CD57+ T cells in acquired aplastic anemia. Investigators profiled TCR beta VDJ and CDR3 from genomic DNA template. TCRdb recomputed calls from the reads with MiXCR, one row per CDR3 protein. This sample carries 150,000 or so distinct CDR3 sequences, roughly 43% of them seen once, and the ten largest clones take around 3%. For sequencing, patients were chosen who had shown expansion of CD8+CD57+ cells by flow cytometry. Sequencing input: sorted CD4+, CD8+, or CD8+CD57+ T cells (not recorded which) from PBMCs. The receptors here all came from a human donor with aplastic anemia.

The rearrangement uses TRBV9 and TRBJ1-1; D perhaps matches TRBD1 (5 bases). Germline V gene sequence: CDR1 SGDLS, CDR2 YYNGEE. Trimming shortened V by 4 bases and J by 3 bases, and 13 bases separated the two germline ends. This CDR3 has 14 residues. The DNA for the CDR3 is TGTGCCAGCAGCAGAGTAGCGGGGGACACTGAAGCTTTCTTT. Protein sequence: CASSRVAGDTEAFF.

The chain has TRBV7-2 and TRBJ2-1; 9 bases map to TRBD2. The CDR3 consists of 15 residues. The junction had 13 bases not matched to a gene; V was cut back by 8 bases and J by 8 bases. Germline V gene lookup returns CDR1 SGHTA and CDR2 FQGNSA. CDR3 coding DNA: TGTGCCAGCCTCCTGGTGGCTAGCGGGGAGTATGAGCAGTTCTTC. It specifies CASLLVASGEYEQFF.

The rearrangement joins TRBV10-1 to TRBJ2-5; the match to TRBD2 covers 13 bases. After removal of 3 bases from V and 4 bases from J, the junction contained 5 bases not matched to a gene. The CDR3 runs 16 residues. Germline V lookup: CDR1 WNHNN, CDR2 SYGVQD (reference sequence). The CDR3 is CASSDGTSGKVETQYF. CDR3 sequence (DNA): TGCGCCAGCAGTGATGGGACTAGCGGGAAGGTAGAGACCCAGTACTTC.

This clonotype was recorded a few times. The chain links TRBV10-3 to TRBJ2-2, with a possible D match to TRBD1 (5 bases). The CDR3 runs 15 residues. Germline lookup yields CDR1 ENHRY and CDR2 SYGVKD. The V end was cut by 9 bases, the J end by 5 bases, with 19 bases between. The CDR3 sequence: CAMAVDQGVTGELFF. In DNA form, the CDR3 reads TGTGCCATGGCAGTCGACCAGGGTGTGACCGGGGAGCTGTTTTTT.

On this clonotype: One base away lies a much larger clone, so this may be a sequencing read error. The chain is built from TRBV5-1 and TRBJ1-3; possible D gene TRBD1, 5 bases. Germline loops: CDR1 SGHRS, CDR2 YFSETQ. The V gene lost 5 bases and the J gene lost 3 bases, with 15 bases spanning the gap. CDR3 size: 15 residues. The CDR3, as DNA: TGCGCCAGCAGGGTCGGACAAAGCGGTGGAAACACCATATATTTT. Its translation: CASRVGQSGGNTIYF. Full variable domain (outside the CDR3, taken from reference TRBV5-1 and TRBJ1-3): KAGVTQTPRYLIKTRGQQVTLSCSPISGHRSVSWYQQTPGQGLQFLFEYFSETQRNKGNFPGRFSGRQFSNSRSEMNVSTLELGDSALYLCASRVGQSGGNTIYFGEGSWLTVV.

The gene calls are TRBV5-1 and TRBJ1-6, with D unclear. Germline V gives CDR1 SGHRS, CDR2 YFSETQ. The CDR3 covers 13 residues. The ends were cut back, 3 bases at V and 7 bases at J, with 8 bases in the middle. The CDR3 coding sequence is TGCGCCAGCAGCTCATTACCAAATTCACCCCTCCACTTT. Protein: CASSSLPNSPLHF.

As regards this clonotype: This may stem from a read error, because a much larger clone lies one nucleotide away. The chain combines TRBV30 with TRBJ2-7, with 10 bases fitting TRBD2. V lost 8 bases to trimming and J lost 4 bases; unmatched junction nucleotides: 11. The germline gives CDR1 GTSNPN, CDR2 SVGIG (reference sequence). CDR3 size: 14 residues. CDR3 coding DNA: TGTGCCCGGACTAGCGGCCCGCCGAGATACGAGCAGTACTTC. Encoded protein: CARTSGPPRYEQYF.

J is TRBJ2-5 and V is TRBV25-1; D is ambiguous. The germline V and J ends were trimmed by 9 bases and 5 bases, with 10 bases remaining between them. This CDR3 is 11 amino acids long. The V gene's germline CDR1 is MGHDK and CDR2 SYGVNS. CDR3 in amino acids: CARRPGETQYF. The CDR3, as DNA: TGTGCCAGGAGACCGGGTGAGACCCAGTACTTC.

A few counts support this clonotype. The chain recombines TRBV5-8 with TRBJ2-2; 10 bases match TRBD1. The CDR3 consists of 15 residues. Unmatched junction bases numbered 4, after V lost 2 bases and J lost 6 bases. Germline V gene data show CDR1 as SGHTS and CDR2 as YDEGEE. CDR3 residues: CASSFGTGVAGELFF. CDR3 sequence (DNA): TGTGCCAGCAGCTTTGGGACAGGGGTCGCCGGGGAGCTGTTTTTT.

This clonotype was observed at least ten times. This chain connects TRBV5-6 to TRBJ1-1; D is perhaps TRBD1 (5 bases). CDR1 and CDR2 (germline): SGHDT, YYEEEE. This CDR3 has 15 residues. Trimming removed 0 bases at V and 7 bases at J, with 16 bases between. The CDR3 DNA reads TGTGCCAGCAGCTTGGTTTGGGGCTACCGGGATGAAGCTTTCTTT. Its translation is CASSLVWGYRDEAFF.

CDR3 coding DNA: TGCAGCACTTTAGCGGGATACGAGCAGTACTTC. Its translation is CSTLAGYEQYF. The chain employs TRBV29-1 and TRBJ2-7; 8 bases match TRBD2. The CDR3 totals 11 residues. Germline V gene lookup returns CDR1 SQVTM and CDR2 ANQGSEA. V gave up 8 bases and J gave up 4 bases; unmatched junction bases: 4.

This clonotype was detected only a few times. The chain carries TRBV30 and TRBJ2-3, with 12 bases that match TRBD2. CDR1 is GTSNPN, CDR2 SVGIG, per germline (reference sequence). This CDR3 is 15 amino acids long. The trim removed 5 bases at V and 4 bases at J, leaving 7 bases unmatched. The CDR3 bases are TGTGCCTGGTCCGAGACTAGCGGGAGCGCAGATACGCAGTATTTT. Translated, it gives CAWSETSGSADTQYF.

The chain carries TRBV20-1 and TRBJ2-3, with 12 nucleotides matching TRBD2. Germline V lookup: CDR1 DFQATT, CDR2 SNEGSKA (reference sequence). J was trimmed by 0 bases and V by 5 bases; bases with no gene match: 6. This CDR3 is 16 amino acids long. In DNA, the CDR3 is TGCAGTGCTTCAACCGGGACTAGCGGGAGCACAGATACGCAGTATTTT. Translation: CSASTGTSGSTDTQYF.

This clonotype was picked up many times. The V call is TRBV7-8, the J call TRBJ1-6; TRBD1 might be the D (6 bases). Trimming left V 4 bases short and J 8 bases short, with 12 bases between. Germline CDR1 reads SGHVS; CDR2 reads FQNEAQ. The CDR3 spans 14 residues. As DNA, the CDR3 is TGTGCCAGCAGCTCGACAGGATTACATTCACCCCTCCACTTT. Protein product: CASSSTGLHSPLHF. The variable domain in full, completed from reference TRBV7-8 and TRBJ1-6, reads GAGVSQSPRYKVAKRGQDVALRCDPISGHVSLFWYQQALGQGPEFLTYFQNEAQLDKSGLPSDRFFAERPEGSVSTLKIQRTQQEDSAVYLCASSSTGLHSPLHFGNGTRLTVT.

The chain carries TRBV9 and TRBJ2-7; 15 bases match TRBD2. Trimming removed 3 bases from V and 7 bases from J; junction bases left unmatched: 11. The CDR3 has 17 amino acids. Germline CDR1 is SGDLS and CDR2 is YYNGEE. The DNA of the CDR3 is TGTGCCAGCAGCGCTGAGATGGGGACTAGCGGGAGGCTGGAGCAGTACTTC. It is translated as CASSAEMGTSGRLEQYF.

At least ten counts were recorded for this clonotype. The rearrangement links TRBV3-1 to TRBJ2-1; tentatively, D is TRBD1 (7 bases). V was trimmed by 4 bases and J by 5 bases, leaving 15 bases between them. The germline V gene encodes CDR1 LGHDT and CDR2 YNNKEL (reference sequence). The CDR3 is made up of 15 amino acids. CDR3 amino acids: CASSPDLRGDNEQFF. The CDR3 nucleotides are TGTGCCAGCAGCCCAGACCTCAGGGGGGACAATGAGCAGTTCTTC.

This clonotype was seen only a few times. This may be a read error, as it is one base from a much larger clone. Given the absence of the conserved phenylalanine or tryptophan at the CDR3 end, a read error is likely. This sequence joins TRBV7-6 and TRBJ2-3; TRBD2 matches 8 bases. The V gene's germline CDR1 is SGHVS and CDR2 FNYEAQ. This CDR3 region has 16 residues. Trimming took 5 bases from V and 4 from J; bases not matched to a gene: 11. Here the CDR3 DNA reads TGTGCCAGCAGCCTTTTAGCGGGAATCGTTGCAGATACGCAGTATCTT. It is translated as CASSLLAGIVADTQYL.

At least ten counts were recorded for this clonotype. CDR3 DNA: TGTGCCAGCAGTTACTCCAGGCTGGTTCGTCAGCCCCAGCATTTT. It encodes CASSYSRLVRQPQHF. V is TRBV6-2 or TRBV6-3 and J is TRBJ1-5; D not resolved. Trimming left V 0 bases short and J 6 bases short, with 12 bases between. From germline, CDR1 is MNHEY and CDR2 SVGEGT. This CDR3 comprises 15 residues.

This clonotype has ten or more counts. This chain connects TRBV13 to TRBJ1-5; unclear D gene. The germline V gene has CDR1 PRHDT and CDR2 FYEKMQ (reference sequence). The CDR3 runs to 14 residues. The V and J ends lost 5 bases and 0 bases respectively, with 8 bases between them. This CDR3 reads CASSRKNSNQPQHF. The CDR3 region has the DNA TGTGCCAGCAGCAGAAAAAATAGCAATCAGCCCCAGCATTTT.

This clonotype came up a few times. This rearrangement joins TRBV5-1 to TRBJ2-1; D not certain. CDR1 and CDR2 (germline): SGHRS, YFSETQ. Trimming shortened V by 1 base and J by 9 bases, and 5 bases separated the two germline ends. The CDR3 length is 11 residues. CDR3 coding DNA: TGCGCCAGCAGCTTGATCAGTGAGCAGTTCTTC. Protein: CASSLISEQFF.

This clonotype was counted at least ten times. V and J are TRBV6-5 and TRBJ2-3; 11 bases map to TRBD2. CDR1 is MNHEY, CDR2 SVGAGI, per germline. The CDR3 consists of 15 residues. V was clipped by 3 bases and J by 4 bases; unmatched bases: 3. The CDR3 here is CASSYGTSGSDTQYF. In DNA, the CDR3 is TGTGCCAGCAGTTATGGGACTAGCGGATCAGATACGCAGTATTTT.

CDR3 sequence reads: CASSNRVGEQYF. DNA of the CDR3: TGCGCCAGCTCAAACAGGGTTGGGGAGCAGTACTTC. The gene calls are TRBV10-1 and TRBJ2-7, with D possibly TRBD1 on 6 matching bases. This CDR3 is 12 amino acids long. Germline CDR1 reads WNHNN; CDR2 reads SYGVQD (reference sequence). V lost 8 bases and J 7 bases, leaving 15 bases between the germline ends.

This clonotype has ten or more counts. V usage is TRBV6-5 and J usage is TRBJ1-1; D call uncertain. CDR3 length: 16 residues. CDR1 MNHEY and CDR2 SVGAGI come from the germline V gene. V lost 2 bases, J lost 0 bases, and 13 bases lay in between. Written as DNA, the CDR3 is TGTGCCAGCAGTTACGACACGGACGGGGTGAACACTGAAGCTTTCTTT. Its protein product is CASSYDTDGVNTEAFF.

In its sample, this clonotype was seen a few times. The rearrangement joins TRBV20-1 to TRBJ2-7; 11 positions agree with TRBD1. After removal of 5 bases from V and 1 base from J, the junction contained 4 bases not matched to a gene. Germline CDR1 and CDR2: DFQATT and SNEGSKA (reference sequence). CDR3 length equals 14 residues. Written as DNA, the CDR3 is TGCAGTGCTCAGGACAGGGGGCGATCCTACGAGCAGTACTTC. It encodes CSAQDRGRSYEQYF.

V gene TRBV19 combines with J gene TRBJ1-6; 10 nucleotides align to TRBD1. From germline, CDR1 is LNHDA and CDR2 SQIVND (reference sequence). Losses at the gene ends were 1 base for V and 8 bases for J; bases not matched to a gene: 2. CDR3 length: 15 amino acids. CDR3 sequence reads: CASSIVGTGDSPLHF. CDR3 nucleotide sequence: TGTGCCAGTAGTATAGTCGGGACAGGGGATTCACCCCTCCACTTT. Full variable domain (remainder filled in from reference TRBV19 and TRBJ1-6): DGGITQSPKYLFRKEGQNVTLSCEQNLNHDAMYWYRQDPGQGLRLIYYSQIVNDFQKGDIAEGYSVSREKKESFPLTVTSAQKNPTAFYLCASSIVGTGDSPLHFGNGTRLTVT.

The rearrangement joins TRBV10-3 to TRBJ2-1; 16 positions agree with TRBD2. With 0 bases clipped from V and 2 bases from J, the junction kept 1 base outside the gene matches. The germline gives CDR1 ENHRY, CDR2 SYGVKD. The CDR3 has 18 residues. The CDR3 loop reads CAISESGLAGGAYNEQFF. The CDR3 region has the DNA TGTGCCATCAGTGAGTCGGGACTAGCGGGAGGGGCCTACAATGAGCAGTTCTTC.

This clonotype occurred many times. CDR3 sequence reads: CASSFAREGGEQFF. CDR3 nucleotide sequence: TGTGCCAGCAGCTTTGCACGGGAGGGGGGTGAGCAGTTCTTC. The chain links TRBV7-2 to TRBJ2-1, with 8 bases identical to TRBD2. Germline CDR1 and CDR2: SGHTA and FQGNSA. With V trimmed by 3 bases and J by 9 bases, 7 bases remained unmatched. There are 14 residues in the CDR3.

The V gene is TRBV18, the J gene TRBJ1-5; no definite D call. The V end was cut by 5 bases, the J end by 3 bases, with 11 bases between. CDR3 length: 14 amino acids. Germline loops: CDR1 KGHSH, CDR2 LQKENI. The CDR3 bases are TGTGCCAGCTCAACTGCTTTGACCAATCAGCCCCAGCATTTT. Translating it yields CASSTALTNQPQHF.

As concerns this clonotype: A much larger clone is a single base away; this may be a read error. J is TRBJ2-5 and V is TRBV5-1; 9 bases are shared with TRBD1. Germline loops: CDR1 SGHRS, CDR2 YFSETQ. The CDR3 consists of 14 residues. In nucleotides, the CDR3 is TGCGCCAGTCGGACAGGGGCTTCACAAGAGGCCCAGTACTTC. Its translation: CASRTGASQEAQYF.